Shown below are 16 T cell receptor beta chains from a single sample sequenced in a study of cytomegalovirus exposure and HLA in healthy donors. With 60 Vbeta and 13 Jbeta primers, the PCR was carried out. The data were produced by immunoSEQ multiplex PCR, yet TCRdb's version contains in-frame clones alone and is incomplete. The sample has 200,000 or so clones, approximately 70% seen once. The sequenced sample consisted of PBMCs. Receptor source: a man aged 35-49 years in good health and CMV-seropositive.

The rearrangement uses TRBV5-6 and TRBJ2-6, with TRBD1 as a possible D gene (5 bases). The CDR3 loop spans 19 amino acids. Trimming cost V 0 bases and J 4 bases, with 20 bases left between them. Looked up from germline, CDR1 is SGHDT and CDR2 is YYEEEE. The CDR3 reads CASSLAARVSTSGANVLTF. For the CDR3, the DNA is TGTGCCAGCAGCTTGGCAGCCAGGGTGAGCACGTCGGGGGCCAACGTCCTGACTTTC.

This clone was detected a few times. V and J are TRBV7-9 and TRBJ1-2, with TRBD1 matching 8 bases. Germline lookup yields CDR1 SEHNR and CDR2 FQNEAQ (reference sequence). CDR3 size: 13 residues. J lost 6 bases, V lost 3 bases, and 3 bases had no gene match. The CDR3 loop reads CASSLDRVDGYTF. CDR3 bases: TGTGCCAGCAGCTTGGACAGGGTCGATGGCTACACCTTC. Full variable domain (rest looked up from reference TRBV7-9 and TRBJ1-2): DTGVSQNPRHKITKRGQNVTFRCDPISEHNRLYWYRQTLGQGPEFLTYFQNEAQLEKSRLLSDRFSAERPKGSFSTLEIQRTEQGDSAMYLCASSLDRVDGYTFGSGTRLTVV.

The CDR3 region has the DNA TGTGCCAGCAGTCCACCTCGGACAGGGGCCTACGAGCAGTACTTC. Translated, it gives CASSPPRTGAYEQYF. The V and J genes are TRBV6-5 and TRBJ2-7, with 9 bases fitting TRBD1. The CDR3 sequence is 15 residues long. From germline, CDR1 is MNHEY and CDR2 SVGAGI. The junction had 7 bases not matched to a gene; V was cut back by 5 bases and J by 2 bases.

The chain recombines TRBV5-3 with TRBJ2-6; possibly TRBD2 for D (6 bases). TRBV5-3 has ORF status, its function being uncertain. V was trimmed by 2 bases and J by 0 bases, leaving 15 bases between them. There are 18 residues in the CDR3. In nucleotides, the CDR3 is TGTGCCAGAAGCTTACGGGAGACTCAACGCTCTGGGGCCAACGTCCTGACTTTC. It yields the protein CARSLRETQRSGANVLTF.

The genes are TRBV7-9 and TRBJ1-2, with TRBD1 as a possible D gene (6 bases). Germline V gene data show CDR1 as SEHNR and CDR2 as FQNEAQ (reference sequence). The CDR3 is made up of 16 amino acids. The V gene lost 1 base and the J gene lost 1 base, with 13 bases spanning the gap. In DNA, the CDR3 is TGTGCCAGCAGCTTAGTACAGGGAGGGGGTAACTATGGCTACACCTTC. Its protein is CASSLVQGGGNYGYTF.

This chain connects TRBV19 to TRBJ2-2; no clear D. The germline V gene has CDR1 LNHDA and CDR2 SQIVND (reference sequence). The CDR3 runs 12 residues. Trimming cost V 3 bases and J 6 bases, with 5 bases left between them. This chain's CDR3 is CASSISPGELFF. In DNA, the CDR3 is TGTGCCAGTAGTATTAGCCCCGGGGAGCTGTTTTTT.

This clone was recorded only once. The CDR3 loop reads CASSPGEDTQYF. The CDR3 DNA follows: TGTGCCAGCAGCCCAGGGGAAGATACGCAGTATTTT. This rearrangement joins TRBV27 to TRBJ2-3; D possibly corresponds to TRBD1 (6 bases). The CDR3 contains 12 residues. The V gene lost 6 bases and the J gene lost 5 bases, with 9 bases spanning the gap. In germline, CDR1 is MNHEY, CDR2 SMNVEV (reference sequence).

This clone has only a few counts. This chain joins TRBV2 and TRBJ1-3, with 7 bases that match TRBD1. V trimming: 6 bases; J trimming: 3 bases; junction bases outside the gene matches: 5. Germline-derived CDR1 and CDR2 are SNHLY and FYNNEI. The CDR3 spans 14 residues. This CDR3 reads CASSATGVGNTIYF. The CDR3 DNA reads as TGTGCCAGCAGCGCCACAGGGGTTGGAAACACCATATATTTT.

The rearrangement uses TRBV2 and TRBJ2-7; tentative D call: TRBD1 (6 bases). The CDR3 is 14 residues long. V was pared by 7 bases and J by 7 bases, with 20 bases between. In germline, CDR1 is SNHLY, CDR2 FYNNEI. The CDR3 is CASTRPGHRWEQYF. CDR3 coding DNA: TGTGCCAGCACTCGACCGGGACACCGTTGGGAGCAGTACTTC.

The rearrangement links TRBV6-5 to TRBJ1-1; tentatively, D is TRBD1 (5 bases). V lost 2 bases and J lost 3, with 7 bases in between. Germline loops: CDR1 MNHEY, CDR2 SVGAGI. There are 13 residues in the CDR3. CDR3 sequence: CASSYGRDTEAFF. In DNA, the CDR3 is TGTGCCAGCAGTTACGGCAGGGACACTGAAGCTTTCTTT.

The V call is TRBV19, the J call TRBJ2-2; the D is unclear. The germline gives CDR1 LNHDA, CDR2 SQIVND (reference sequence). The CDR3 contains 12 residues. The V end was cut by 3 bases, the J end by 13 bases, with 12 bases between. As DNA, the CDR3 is TGTGCCAGTAGTATCGCACAGTCCAGGCTGTTTTTT. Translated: CASSIAQSRLFF. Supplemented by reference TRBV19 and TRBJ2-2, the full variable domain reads DGGITQSPKYLFRKEGQNVTLSCEQNLNHDAMYWYRQDPGQGLRLIYYSQIVNDFQKGDIAEGYSVSREKKESFPLTVTSAQKNPTAFYLCASSIAQSRLFFGEGSRLTVL.

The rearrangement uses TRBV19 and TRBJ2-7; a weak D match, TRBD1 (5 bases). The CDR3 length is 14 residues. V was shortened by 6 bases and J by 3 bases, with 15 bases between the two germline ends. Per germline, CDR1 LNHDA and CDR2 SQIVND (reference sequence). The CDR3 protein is CASSPVRARYEQYF. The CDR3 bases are TGTGCCAGTAGCCCGGTCAGGGCACGCTACGAGCAGTACTTC.

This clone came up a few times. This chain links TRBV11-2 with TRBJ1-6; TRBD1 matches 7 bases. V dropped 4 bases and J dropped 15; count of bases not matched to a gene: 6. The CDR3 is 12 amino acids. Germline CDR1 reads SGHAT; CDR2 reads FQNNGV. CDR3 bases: TGTGCCAGCAGCTCACAACAGGGGTACCTCCACTTT. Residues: CASSSQQGYLHF. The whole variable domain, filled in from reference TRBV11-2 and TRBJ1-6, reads EAGVAQSPRYKIIEKRQSVAFWCNPISGHATLYWYQQILGQGPKLLIQFQNNGVVDDSQLPKDRFSAERLKGVDSTLKIQPAKLEDSAVYLCASSSQQGYLHFGNGTRLTVT.

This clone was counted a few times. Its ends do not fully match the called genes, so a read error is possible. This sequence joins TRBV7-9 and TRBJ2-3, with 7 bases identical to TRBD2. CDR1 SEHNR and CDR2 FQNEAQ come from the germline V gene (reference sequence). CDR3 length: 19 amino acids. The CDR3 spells CSSSFGDLIGGTNTDTQYF. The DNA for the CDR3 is TGTTCCAGCAGCTTCGGTGATTTGATCGGGGGGACTAACACAGATACGCAGTATTTT.

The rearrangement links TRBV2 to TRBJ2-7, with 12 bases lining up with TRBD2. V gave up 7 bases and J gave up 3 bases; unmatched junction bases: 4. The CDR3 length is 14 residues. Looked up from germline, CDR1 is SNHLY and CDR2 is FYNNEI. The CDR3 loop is CASKTSGGLYEQYF. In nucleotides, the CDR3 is TGTGCCAGCAAGACTAGCGGGGGACTCTACGAGCAGTACTTC.

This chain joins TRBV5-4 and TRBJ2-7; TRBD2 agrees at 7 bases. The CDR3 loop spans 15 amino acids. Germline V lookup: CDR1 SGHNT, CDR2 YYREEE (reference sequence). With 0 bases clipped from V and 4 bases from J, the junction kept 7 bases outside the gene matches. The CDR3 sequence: CASSLGGGEVYEQYF. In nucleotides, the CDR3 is TGTGCCAGCAGCTTGGGGGGGGGAGAAGTTTACGAGCAGTACTTC.